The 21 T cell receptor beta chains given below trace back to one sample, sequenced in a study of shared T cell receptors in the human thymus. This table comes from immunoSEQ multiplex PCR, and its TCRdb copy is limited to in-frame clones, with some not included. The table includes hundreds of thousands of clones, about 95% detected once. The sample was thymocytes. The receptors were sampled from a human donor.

The CDR3 loop reads CSVVTGGSYEQYF. The CDR3 bases are TGCAGCGTTGTGACAGGGGGATCGTACGAGCAGTACTTC. V is TRBV29-1 and J is TRBJ2-7; 9 bases align to TRBD1. The ends lost 4 bases at V and 4 bases at J; junction bases unmatched: 5. Per germline, CDR1 SQVTM and CDR2 ANQGSEA. The CDR3 is made up of 13 amino acids.

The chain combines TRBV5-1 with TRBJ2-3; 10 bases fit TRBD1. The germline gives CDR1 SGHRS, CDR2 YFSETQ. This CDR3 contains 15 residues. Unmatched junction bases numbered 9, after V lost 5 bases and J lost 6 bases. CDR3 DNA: TGCGCCAGCAGTTCGGACAGGGGGTGGATGGATACGCAGTATTTT. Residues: CASSSDRGWMDTQYF.

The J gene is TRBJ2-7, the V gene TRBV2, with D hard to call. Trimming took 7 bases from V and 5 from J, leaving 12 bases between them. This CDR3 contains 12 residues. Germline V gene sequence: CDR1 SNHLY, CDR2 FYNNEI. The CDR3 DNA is TGTGCCAGCATTTTACAGCCCAACGAGCAGTACTTC. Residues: CASILQPNEQYF.

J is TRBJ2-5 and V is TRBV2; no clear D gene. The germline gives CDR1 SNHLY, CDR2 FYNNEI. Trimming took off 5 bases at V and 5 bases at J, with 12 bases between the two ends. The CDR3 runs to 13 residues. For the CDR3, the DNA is TGTGCCAGCAGTAGCCCCGACTGGGAGACCCAGTACTTC. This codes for CASSSPDWETQYF.

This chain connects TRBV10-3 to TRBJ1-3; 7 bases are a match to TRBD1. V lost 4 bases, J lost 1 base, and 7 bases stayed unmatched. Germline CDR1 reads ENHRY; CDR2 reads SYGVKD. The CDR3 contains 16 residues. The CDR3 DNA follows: TGTGCCATCAGTGGTAAGGGGGCGCGTTCTGGAAACACCATATATTTT. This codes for CAISGKGARSGNTIYF.

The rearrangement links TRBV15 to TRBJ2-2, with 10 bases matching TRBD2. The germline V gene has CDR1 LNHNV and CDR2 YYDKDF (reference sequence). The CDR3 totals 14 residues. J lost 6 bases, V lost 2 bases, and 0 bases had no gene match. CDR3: CATSRLAGAGELFF. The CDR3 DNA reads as TGTGCCACCAGCAGACTAGCGGGGGCCGGGGAGCTGTTTTTT. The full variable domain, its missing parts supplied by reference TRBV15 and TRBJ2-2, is DAMVIQNPRYQVTQFGKPVTLSCSQTLNHNVMYWYQQKSSQAPKLLFHYYDKDFNNEADTPDNFQSRRPNTSFCFLDIRSPGLGDTAMYLCATSRLAGAGELFFGEGSRLTVL.

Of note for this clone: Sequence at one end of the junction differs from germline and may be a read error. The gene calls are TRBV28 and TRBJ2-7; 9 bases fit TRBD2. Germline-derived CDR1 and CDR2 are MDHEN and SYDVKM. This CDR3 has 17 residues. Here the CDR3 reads CASSFSPSTSGPYEQYF. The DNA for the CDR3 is TGTGCCAGTAGTTTTTCCCCCTCTACTAGCGGGCCCTACGAGCAGTACTTC.

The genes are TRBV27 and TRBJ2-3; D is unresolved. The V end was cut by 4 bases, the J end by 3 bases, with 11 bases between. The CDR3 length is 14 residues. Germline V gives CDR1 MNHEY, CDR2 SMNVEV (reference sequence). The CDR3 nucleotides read TGTGCCAGCAGTTACGAAGGAGTGACAGATACGCAGTATTTT. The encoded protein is CASSYEGVTDTQYF.

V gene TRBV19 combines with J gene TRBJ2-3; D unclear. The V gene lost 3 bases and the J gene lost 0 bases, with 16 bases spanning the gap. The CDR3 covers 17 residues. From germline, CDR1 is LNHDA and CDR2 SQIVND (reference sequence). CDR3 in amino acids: CASSMVRETASTDTQYF. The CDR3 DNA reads TGTGCCAGTAGTATGGTCAGAGAGACCGCTAGCACAGATACGCAGTATTTT.

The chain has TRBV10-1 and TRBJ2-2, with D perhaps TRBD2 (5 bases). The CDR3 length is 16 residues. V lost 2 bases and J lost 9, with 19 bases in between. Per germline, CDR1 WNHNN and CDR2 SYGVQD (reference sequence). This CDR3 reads CASSERGFEITRELFF. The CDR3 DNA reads TGCGCCAGCAGTGAGCGGGGATTTGAGATTACCAGGGAGCTGTTTTTT.

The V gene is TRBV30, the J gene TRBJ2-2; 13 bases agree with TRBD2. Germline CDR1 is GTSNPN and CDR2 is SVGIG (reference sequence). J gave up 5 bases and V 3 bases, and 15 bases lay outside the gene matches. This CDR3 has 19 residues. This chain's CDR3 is CAWSTAALGTSGTTGELFF. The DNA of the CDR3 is TGTGCCTGGAGCACCGCGGCCCTGGGGACTAGCGGGACAACCGGGGAGCTGTTTTTT.

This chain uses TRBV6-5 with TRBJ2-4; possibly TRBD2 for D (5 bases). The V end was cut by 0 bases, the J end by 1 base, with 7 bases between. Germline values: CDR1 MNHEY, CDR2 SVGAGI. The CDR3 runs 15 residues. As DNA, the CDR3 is TGTGCCAGCAGTTACTCAGGACTTGCCAAAAACATTCAGTACTTC. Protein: CASSYSGLAKNIQYF.

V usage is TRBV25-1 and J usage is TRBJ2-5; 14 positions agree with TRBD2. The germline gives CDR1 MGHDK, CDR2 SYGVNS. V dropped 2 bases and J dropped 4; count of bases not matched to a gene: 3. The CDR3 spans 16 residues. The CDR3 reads CASSEGTSGSRETQYF. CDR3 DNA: TGTGCCAGCAGTGAAGGGACTAGCGGGAGCCGAGAGACCCAGTACTTC.

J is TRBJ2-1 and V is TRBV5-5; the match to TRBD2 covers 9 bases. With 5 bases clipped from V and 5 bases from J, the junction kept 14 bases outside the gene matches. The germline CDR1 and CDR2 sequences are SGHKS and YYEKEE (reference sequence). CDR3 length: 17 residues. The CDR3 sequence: CASSLCKPGTSNNEQFF. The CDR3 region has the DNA TGTGCCAGCAGTCTATGCAAACCCGGGACTAGCAACAATGAGCAGTTCTTC.

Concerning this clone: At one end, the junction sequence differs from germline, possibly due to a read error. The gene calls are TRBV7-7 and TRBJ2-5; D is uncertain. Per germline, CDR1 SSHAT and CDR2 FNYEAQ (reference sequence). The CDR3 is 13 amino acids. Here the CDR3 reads CASSLAFQETQYF. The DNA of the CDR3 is TGTGCTAGCAGCTTAGCCTTCCAAGAGACCCAGTACTTC.

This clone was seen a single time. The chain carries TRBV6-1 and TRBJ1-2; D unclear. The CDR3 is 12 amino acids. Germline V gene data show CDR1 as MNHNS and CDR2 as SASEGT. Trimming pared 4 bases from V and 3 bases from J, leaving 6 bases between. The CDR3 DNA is TGTGCCAGCAGTGGGCAGTACTATGGCTACACCTTC. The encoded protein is CASSGQYYGYTF.

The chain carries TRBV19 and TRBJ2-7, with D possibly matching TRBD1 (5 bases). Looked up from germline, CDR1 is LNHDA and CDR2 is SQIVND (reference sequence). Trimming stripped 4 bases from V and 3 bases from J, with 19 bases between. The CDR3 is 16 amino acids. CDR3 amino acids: CASSKVLGQYSYEQYF. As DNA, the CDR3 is TGTGCCAGTAGTAAGGTTTTGGGGCAGTATAGCTACGAGCAGTACTTC.

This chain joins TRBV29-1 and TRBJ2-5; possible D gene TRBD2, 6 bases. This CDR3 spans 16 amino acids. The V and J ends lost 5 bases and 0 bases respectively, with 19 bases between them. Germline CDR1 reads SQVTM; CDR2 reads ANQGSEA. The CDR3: CSVSLARKLNQETQYF. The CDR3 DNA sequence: TGCAGCGTTAGCCTAGCGAGGAAGCTGAACCAAGAGACCCAGTACTTC.

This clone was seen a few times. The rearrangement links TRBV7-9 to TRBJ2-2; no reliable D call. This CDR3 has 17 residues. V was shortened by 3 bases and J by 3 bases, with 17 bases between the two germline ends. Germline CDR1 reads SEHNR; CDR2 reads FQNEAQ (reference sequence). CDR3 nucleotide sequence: TGTGCCAGCAGCTTCAGCTCTAGGACCGTAGACACCGGGGAGCTGTTTTTT. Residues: CASSFSSRTVDTGELFF.

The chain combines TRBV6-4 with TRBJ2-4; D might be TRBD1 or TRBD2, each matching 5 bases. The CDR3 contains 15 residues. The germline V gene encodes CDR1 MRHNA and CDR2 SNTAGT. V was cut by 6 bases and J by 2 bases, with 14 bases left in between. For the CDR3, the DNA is TGTGCCAGCAGGATGAACGAGGGGTCCAAAAACATTCAGTACTTC. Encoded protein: CASRMNEGSKNIQYF.

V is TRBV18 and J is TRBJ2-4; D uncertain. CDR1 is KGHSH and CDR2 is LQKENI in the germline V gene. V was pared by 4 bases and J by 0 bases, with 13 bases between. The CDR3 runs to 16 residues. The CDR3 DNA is TGTGCCAGCTCACGAAGGAGAGCTCTAGCCAAAAACATTCAGTACTTC. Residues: CASSRRRALAKNIQYF.